This paragraph covers one T cell receptor beta chain sequence. This clonotype was recorded many times. Its cognate antigen has yet to be identified. Per-base qualities were not stored, and no clone one base away is much larger. The CDR3 starts with the cysteine, ends with the phenylalanine, and has 16 residues. Only the CDR3 region is kept as DNA, spanning 48 bases read in frame from base 1. Trimming takes 2 bases from V and 2 bases from J, and the germline ends sit 12 bases apart. The CDR1 and CDR2 encoded by the germline V gene (reference sequence) are MNHEY and SMNVEV. The sample belongs to a study of regulatory T cells in long-lasting Graves disease (dated by TCRdb to the early 2020s). Study-wide context: Antithyroid drugs had been taken for less than 3 months by newly diagnosed Graves' disease patients. The study was registered as a clinical trial and conducted in China. Patients with persistent Graves' disease were compared with patients with newly diagnosed Graves' disease using TCR sequencing and RNA sequencing of peripheral blood. TCR sequencing covered around 13 persistent and about 20 newly diagnosed Graves' disease patients, 33 samples in total.

According to the study, the label for this sample's time point signals: newly diagnosed GD, antithyroid drugs for less than 3 months. For both TCR sequencing and RNA sequencing, RNA was extracted from PBMCs using TRIzol. The diagnosis of Graves' disease followed American Thyroid Association guidelines. Patients were recruited from an endocrinology department in Xi'an, China. From each patient, approximately 9.9 milliliters of peripheral blood was collected into an EDTA anticoagulant tube. Ficoll Paque Plus density gradient separation was used to isolate PBMCs, and no additional T cell sorting was done. An Agilent 2100 Bioanalyzer and agarose gel were used to check RNA quality, and a NanoDrop 2000 was used to measure RNA concentration. The library came from multiplex PCR. For sequencing, an Illumina HiSeq 4000 was employed. TCR beta libraries were built with iRepertoire HTBI primers and Arm-PCR amplification of CDR3 regions. Before sequencing, the PCR products went through gel purification. The authors processed their data as follows. Across samples, approximately 68 TRBV and 12 to 15 TRBJ segments were identified and used for gene usage analysis of CDR3 amino acid clonotypes. COPE and FqMerger were used to merge filtered high-quality paired reads into contigs. BLAST was used to align contigs to the IMGT TRBV, TRBD and TRBJ reference genes, and CDR3 was defined following IMGT. Clonotypes above 0.1% frequency were classified as highly expanded clones. Repertoire diversity was measured by Shannon entropy, and V-J evenness by the Gini coefficient. Clonotypes shared by more than one individual were considered public. Using fastp at Q25 and MiXCR, TCRdb reprocessed the public reads and kept productive beta chains. Rows matching on CDR3 protein sequence are summarized as one entry with the most common DNA and genes. TCRdb's processing, not the study's, gives the V and J calls here. The table for this sample lists 350,000 to 500,000 distinct CDR3 sequences; approximately 15% of them were counted only once. The ten largest account for approximately 19% of the sample.

Study-level results and caveats: Only the TCR beta chain was sequenced and analyzed. Persistent Graves' disease patients showed lower TCR Shannon entropy and fewer highly expanded clones than newly diagnosed patients, suggesting clonal expansion. Peripheral blood alone was examined, since thyroid tissue, which constituted the primary lesion, could not be accessed. Preferential use of TRBV28, TRBJ1-2 and TRBJ2-5 was observed in persistent disease, whereas TRBV20-1 and TRBJ2-1 were favored in newly diagnosed disease. The authors noted that the small sample size was a limitation that may lower accuracy. Persistent patients shared more public clonotypes among themselves (more than 2,500) than newly diagnosed patients did (roughly 910).

This sample also appeared in a second study, on T cells in Graves' hyperthyroidism and ophthalmopathy. That second report states: Stable Graves' hyperthyroidism was defined as no progression to ophthalmopathy during 18 months of follow-up. Hyperthyroidism patients were aged 18 to 65 years and newly diagnosed, with disease duration of less than 2 months. The study excluded patients with uncontrolled infections, other autoimmune diseases, pregnancy or lactation. Diagnoses were based on clinical symptoms, serum thyroxine and TRAb, thyroid ultrasound and orbital computed tomography. For the first round of RT-PCR on the TCR CDR3, the HTBI primer set was used together with the Qiagen OneStep RT-PCR kit. Most expanded thyroid clonotypes (frequency above 0.001) were also found in blood, which suggests that blood repertoires may mirror thyroid immune responses. A 13 V-J signature model separated ophthalmopathy from stable hyperthyroidism, with around 91% sensitivity and 81.08% specificity in cross-validation and 80%/75% in testing. During validation, the model predicted progression to ophthalmopathy a median of approximately 7 months ahead of onset, with around 71% sensitivity and about 72% specificity. To identify TCR V-J signatures that set the groups apart, the researchers used a discovery cohort of 100 patients, made up of under 50 with Graves' ophthalmopathy and 57 with stable Graves' hyperthyroidism. An independent validation cohort of fewer than 20 hyperthyroidism patients and some 15 patients who later progressed to ophthalmopathy tested prospective prediction of ophthalmopathy. The 100 discovery patients were randomly split 7:3 into training and test sets. In addition, the study compared T-cell repertoires in thyroid tissue and in blood from about six Graves' hyperthyroidism patients. Following sampling, methimazole starting at 30 mg daily was given to hyperthyroidism patients, and high-dose intravenous methylprednisolone was given to ophthalmopathy patients. Libraries were constructed in a second round of multiplex PCR, after which size selection and purification were performed. Libraries were sequenced paired-end with 100 bp reads on an Illumina HiSeq2000. SOAPnuke was used to process the raw data, throwing out any read that contained adapters or uncalled bases, had a mean Phred below 15, or lacked an exact constant-primer or identifier match. COPE v1.2.5 was used to merge high-quality paired reads, and clonotypes were defined as unique nucleotide sequences. MiTCR v1.1 was used to align clonotypes to the IMGT TRBV, TRBD and TRBJ reference segments. Only V-J combinations with frequency above 0.0001, covering about 99% of repertoires, were analysed. The TCS score was defined as the ratio of F50 (clonal expansion) to E x V (chaos), calculated using BLOSUM62-based TCRdist between CDR3 peptides within each V-J. Welch's t-statistics and random forest reduced approximately 520 V-J features to 10 to 15, which were used in a naive Bayes classifier (R e1071). No statistical method was used to set the sample size in advance, and investigators knew the group allocation. The paper describes TCR Vbeta CDR3 sequencing of 130 to 150 peripheral blood samples, made up of approximately 40 ophthalmopathy patients, roughly 80 hyperthyroidism patients and around 17 progressor patients.

This clonotype was sampled from a woman aged 50 to 65 with Graves disease. Donor details come from another sample of the same person, matched by shared clones. Here the chain combines TRBV27 and TRBJ2-2, with TRBD2 as a weak D call on 5 bases. This sample comprised peripheral blood mononuclear cells (PBMCs), obtained at new diagnosis, from a patient treated with antithyroid drugs. The CDR3 amino acid sequence is: CASSLQLDPNTGELFF. The nucleotide sequence reads as follows: TGTGCCAGCAGTTTACAACTAGACCCCAACACCGGGGAGCTGTTTTTT.